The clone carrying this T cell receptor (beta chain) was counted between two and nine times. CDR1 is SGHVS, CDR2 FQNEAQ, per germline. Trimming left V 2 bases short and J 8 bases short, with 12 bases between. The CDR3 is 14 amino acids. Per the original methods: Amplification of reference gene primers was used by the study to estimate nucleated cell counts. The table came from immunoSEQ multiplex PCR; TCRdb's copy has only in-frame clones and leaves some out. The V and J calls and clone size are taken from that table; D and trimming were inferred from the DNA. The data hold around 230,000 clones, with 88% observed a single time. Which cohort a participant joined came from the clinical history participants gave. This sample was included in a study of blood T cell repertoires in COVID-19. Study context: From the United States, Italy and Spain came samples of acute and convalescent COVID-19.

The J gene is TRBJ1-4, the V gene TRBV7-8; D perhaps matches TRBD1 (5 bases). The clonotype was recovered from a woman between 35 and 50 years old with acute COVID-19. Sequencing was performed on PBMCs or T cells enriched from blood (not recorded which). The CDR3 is CASSLKGIGEKLFF. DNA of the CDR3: TGTGCCAGCAGCTTAAAGGGGATCGGAGAAAAACTGTTTTTT.